The source of this T cell receptor beta chain is a study of T cell responses to AZD1222 COVID-19 vaccine. The study's findings and limits: When two AZD1222 doses had been given, Spike-specific TCR breadth and depth rose. The sample set comprised mostly white British donors with more females, and clonal diversity was possibly underestimated. CD4 TCRs covered the whole spike, strongest at regions 160-218 and 743-854. Seropositive at baseline were only a handful of AZD1222 recipients.

TCRdb's copy holds only in-frame clones and misses some; the assay was immunoSEQ multiplex PCR. This table holds approximately 57,000 clones, more than 75% found once. Germline trimming cut 4 bases from V and 4 bases from J; bases unmatched to any gene: 1. Germline V gene sequence: CDR1 MNHEY, CDR2 SVGAGI. The CDR3 sequence is 13 residues long. Concerning this clone: What it binds is unknown.

The receptor was derived from an adult in good health. The chain has TRBV6-5 and TRBJ2-7, with TRBD1 identical over 10 bases. The sample here was peripheral blood, taken on day 0 of AZD1222 vaccination. The CDR3 DNA sequence: TGTGCCAGCAGTTGGGACAGGGGTTACGAGCAGTACTTC. It codes for CASSWDRGYEQYF.